The 29 T cell receptor beta chains below were found in one sample sequenced in a study of CD8 T cells in Susac syndrome. RNA in amounts of roughly 0.5 to 1 ug was reverse transcribed with random hexamers. TCRdb reanalysed the immunoSEQ multiplex PCR reads using MiXCR and keeps one entry per CDR3 protein. The table records 200,000 to 300,000 distinct CDR3 sequences, roughly 95% of them present only once. Input material: CD4+ T cells from PBMCs. The receptors originated from a human donor with Susac syndrome.

The genes are TRBV28 and TRBJ2-2, with 7 bases fitting TRBD1. This CDR3 spans 13 amino acids. J gave up 8 bases and V 5 bases, and 5 bases lay outside the gene matches. CDR1 is MDHEN, CDR2 SYDVKM, per germline. CDR3 loop: CASSTSGQGELFF. Written as DNA, the CDR3 is TGTGCCAGCAGTACATCGGGACAGGGGGAGCTGTTTTTT.

The chain is built from TRBV7-3 and TRBJ2-5, with no clear D. This CDR3 is 13 amino acids long. Germline values: CDR1 SGHTA, CDR2 FQGTGA. The ends were cut back, 5 bases at V and 3 bases at J, with 10 bases in the middle. Here the CDR3 DNA reads TGTGCCAGCAGCCCGACTCGGAAAGAGACCCAGTACTTC. This gives the protein CASSPTRKETQYF.

This clonotype appeared once. The V gene is TRBV20-1, the J gene TRBJ2-1; D is perhaps TRBD1 (5 bases). The CDR3 spans 15 residues. V lost 0 bases, J lost 2 bases, and 11 bases lay in between. Germline V gene data show CDR1 as DFQATT and CDR2 as SNEGSKA (reference sequence). In DNA form, the CDR3 reads TGCAGTGCTAGAGATCAGGGTGGAGCCTACAATGAGCAGTTCTTC. Residues: CSARDQGGAYNEQFF.

This clonotype was recorded only once. The chain carries TRBV12-3 or TRBV12-4 and TRBJ2-5; 12 bases are shared with TRBD1. This CDR3 contains 14 residues. The V and J ends lost 6 bases and 5 bases, in that order; junction bases with no gene match: 4. The DNA for the CDR3 is TGTGCCAGCAGAAGGGACAGGGGGCCGGAGACCCAGTACTTC. Protein product: CASRRDRGPETQYF.

The chain uses TRBV29-1 and TRBJ2-5; 16 bases map to TRBD2. V lost 7 bases to trimming and J lost 6 bases; unmatched junction nucleotides: 14. The CDR3 runs 17 residues. Germline values: CDR1 SQVTM, CDR2 ANQGSEA. The CDR3 is CSAGLAGGLPAGQTQYF. The CDR3 bases are TGCAGCGCGGGACTAGCGGGAGGGCTTCCGGCTGGACAGACCCAGTACTTC.

The chain links TRBV20-1 to TRBJ2-3; unclear D gene. Germline-derived CDR1 and CDR2 are DFQATT and SNEGSKA (reference sequence). This CDR3 is 13 amino acids long. V was clipped by 6 bases and J by 0 bases, with 10 bases between them. CDR3 in DNA: TGCAGTGCGACGACCCGTAGCACAGATACGCAGTATTTT. Translating gives CSATTRSTDTQYF.

The V and J genes are TRBV4-2 and TRBJ2-1; D ambiguous. Germline V gene sequence: CDR1 LGHNA, CDR2 YNFKEQ. Trimming cost V 1 base and J 9 bases, with 7 bases left between them. The CDR3 contains 12 residues. Written as DNA, the CDR3 is TGTGCCAGCAGCCAAGGTAAAGTTGAGCAGTTCTTC. Protein sequence: CASSQGKVEQFF.

J is TRBJ2-1 and V is TRBV29-1, with 8 bases lining up with TRBD1. J was trimmed by 11 bases and V by 7 bases; bases with no gene match: 4. Per germline, CDR1 SQVTM and CDR2 ANQGSEA. CDR3 length: 10 amino acids. The CDR3 sequence is CSGRQGKQFF. The CDR3 DNA reads as TGCAGCGGCCGACAGGGGAAGCAGTTCTTC.

The chain combines TRBV4-1 with TRBJ1-4; TRBD1 might be the D (6 bases). V was pared by 3 bases and J by 8 bases, with 16 bases between. The CDR3 has 15 residues. Germline CDR1 and CDR2: MGHRA and YSYEKL. The CDR3 bases are TGCGCCAGCAGCCACATTGGACAGAGGGGAGAAAAACTGTTTTTT. Translation gives CASSHIGQRGEKLFF.

The chain joins TRBV9 to TRBJ2-1; the match to TRBD2 covers 7 bases. Germline lookup yields CDR1 SGDLS and CDR2 YYNGEE. The J segment lost 9 bases and the V segment lost 0 bases, leaving 9 bases of the junction unmatched. There are 15 residues in the CDR3. This CDR3 reads CASSVELAAGGEQFF. The CDR3 region has the DNA TGTGCCAGCAGCGTAGAGCTAGCGGCTGGGGGTGAGCAGTTCTTC.

The gene calls are TRBV4-2 and TRBJ2-3; perhaps TRBD2 as D (6 bases). The CDR3 is 15 residues long. V shed 6 bases and J shed 2 bases, with 15 bases lying between them. The germline V gene has CDR1 LGHNA and CDR2 YNFKEQ. DNA for the CDR3: TGTGCCAGCAGTCCCGGGCGGGGCCTCACAGATACGCAGTATTTT. It codes for CASSPGRGLTDTQYF.

The chain joins TRBV27 to TRBJ1-2; 7 nucleotides match TRBD1. Trimming cost V 5 bases and J 0 bases; bases outside gene matches: 6. CDR3 length: 15 amino acids. CDR1 MNHEY and CDR2 SMNVEV come from the germline V gene (reference sequence). The CDR3 DNA is TGTGCCAGCAGTCGGGACAGAGACCCTAACTATGGCTACACCTTC. Protein: CASSRDRDPNYGYTF.

J is TRBJ2-6 and V is TRBV4-1; 7 positions match TRBD1. This CDR3 is 17 amino acids long. Per the germline V gene, CDR1 is MGHRA and CDR2 is YSYEKL. With 4 bases clipped from V and 4 bases from J, the junction kept 10 bases outside the gene matches. CDR3 coding DNA: TGCGCCAGCAGCCCAGGGGGTCAGGGGTCGGGGGCCAACGTCCTGACTTTC. Protein sequence: CASSPGGQGSGANVLTF.

The gene calls are TRBV7-8 and TRBJ2-1, with 12 nucleotides matching TRBD2. The germline V gene has CDR1 SGHVS and CDR2 FQNEAQ. The CDR3 spans 16 residues. Losses at the gene ends were 2 bases for V and 4 bases for J; bases not matched to a gene: 3. The CDR3 loop is CASSLPGLAGYNEQFF. The DNA for the CDR3 is TGTGCCAGCAGCTTACCTGGACTAGCGGGATACAATGAGCAGTTCTTC.

The genes are TRBV7-6 and TRBJ2-1; tentative D call: TRBD2 (5 bases). The ends were cut back, 3 bases at V and 4 bases at J, with 10 bases in the middle. Germline V gene sequence: CDR1 SGHVS, CDR2 FNYEAQ. CDR3 length: 14 amino acids. The CDR3 spells CASSFQLGYNEQFF. The CDR3 DNA reads as TGTGCCAGCAGCTTCCAACTAGGATACAATGAGCAGTTCTTC.

The chain couples TRBV2 to TRBJ2-1; possible D gene TRBD1, 6 bases. The CDR3 totals 12 residues. The V end was cut by 3 bases, the J end by 14 bases, with 14 bases between. Germline CDR1 is SNHLY and CDR2 is FYNNEI. The CDR3 region has the DNA TGTGCCAGCAGTGATAACCAGGGGAGCAAGTTCTTC. It codes for CASSDNQGSKFF.

This chain links TRBV30 with TRBJ1-2; D remains ambiguous. Per the germline V gene, CDR1 is GTSNPN and CDR2 is SVGIG (reference sequence). CDR3 size: 12 residues. V was clipped by 0 bases and J by 4 bases, with 6 bases between them. The CDR3 region has the DNA TGTGCCTGGAGTGTTTCAGGCTATGGCTACACCTTC. Translating it yields CAWSVSGYGYTF. The variable domain in full, completed from reference TRBV30 and TRBJ1-2, reads SQTIHQWPATLVQPVGSPLSLECTVEGTSNPNLYWYRQAAGRGLQLLFYSVGIGQISSEVPQNLSASRPQDRQFILSSKKLLLSDSGFYLCAWSVSGYGYTFGSGTRLTVV.

The V and J genes are TRBV30 and TRBJ1-1, with TRBD1 matching over 9 bases. Germline V gene sequence: CDR1 GTSNPN, CDR2 SVGIG (reference sequence). Germline trimming cut 2 bases from V and 6 bases from J; bases unmatched to any gene: 7. The CDR3 consists of 14 residues. CDR3 sequence reads: CAWSHRGRGAEAFF. CDR3 sequence (DNA): TGTGCCTGGAGTCACAGGGGGCGAGGGGCTGAAGCTTTCTTT.

The gene calls are TRBV9 and TRBJ2-4, with D possibly TRBD2 on 6 matching bases. The V gene's germline CDR1 is SGDLS and CDR2 YYNGEE. V was shortened by 2 bases and J by 7 bases, with 13 bases between the two germline ends. CDR3 size: 14 residues. Written as DNA, the CDR3 is TGTGCCAGCAGCGTGGACGTCCGGGAGAACATTCAGTACTTC. Translation: CASSVDVRENIQYF.

The V and J genes are TRBV18 and TRBJ1-2, with D perhaps TRBD1 (5 bases). V was pared by 3 bases and J by 0 bases, with 14 bases between. Germline-derived CDR1 and CDR2 are KGHSH and LQKENI. The CDR3 spans 16 residues. The CDR3 nucleotides read TGTGCCAGCTCACCGTCCCAGGGATCTACTAACTATGGCTACACCTTC. Amino acids: CASSPSQGSTNYGYTF. Combining the CDR3 with reference TRBV18 and TRBJ1-2 gives the whole variable domain NAGVMQNPRHLVRRRGQEARLRCSPMKGHSHVYWYRQLPEEGLKFMVYLQKENIIDESGMPKERFSAEFPKEGPSILRIQQVVRGDSAAYFCASSPSQGSTNYGYTFGSGTRLTVV.

This clonotype was detected only once. This chain joins TRBV20-1 and TRBJ1-2, with D uncertain. V was pared by 6 bases and J by 8 bases, with 16 bases between. The CDR3 contains 12 residues. Germline CDR1 is DFQATT and CDR2 is SNEGSKA (reference sequence). The CDR3: CSADGGPGGYTF. CDR3 in DNA: TGCAGTGCCGACGGTGGGCCGGGGGGCTACACCTTC.

The chain is built from TRBV11-2 and TRBJ2-3; D is uncertain. This CDR3 is built from 13 residues. Trimming shortened V by 5 bases and J by 0 bases, and 6 bases separated the two germline ends. The V gene's germline CDR1 is SGHAT and CDR2 FQNNGV. CDR3 protein: CASSTPSTDTQYF. The DNA for the CDR3 is TGTGCCAGCAGCACTCCGAGCACAGATACGCAGTATTTT. The variable domain in full, with the rest retrieved from reference TRBV11-2 and TRBJ2-3, is EAGVAQSPRYKIIEKRQSVAFWCNPISGHATLYWYQQILGQGPKLLIQFQNNGVVDDSQLPKDRFSAERLKGVDSTLKIQPAKLEDSAVYLCASSTPSTDTQYFGPGTRLTVL.

The V gene is TRBV25-1, the J gene TRBJ2-2, with 8 nucleotides matching TRBD1. This CDR3 region has 11 residues. Losses at the gene ends were 7 bases for V and 13 bases for J; bases not matched to a gene: 5. CDR1 is MGHDK, CDR2 SYGVNS, per germline. CDR3 in DNA: TGTGCCAGCACCTCAGGGGGCGGGCTGTTTTTT. It codes for CASTSGGGLFF.

The chain combines TRBV5-4 with TRBJ2-6, with unresolved D. Germline V gene data show CDR1 as SGHNT and CDR2 as YYREEE (reference sequence). The CDR3 runs 16 residues. Trimming took 0 bases from V and 3 from J, leaving 10 bases between them. CDR3 coding DNA: TGTGCCAGCAGCTTGGTTAGGTCGGTTGGGGCCAACGTCCTGACTTTC. Protein: CASSLVRSVGANVLTF.

The V call is TRBV30, the J call TRBJ1-2; the D gene is possibly TRBD1 (5 bases). The ends were cut back, 4 bases at V and 11 bases at J, with 20 bases in the middle. From germline, CDR1 is GTSNPN and CDR2 SVGIG (reference sequence). The CDR3 runs to 13 residues. The DNA for the CDR3 is TGTGCCTGGAACCCGGGACCTCATCTTGGGTACACCTTC. Protein: CAWNPGPHLGYTF. Combining the CDR3 with reference TRBV30 and TRBJ1-2 gives the whole variable domain SQTIHQWPATLVQPVGSPLSLECTVEGTSNPNLYWYRQAAGRGLQLLFYSVGIGQISSEVPQNLSASRPQDRQFILSSKKLLLSDSGFYLCAWNPGPHLGYTFGSGTRLTVV.

This clonotype occurred once. This chain uses TRBV20-1 with TRBJ1-5; the D gene is possibly TRBD1 (6 bases). The V gene lost 4 bases and the J gene lost 4 bases, with 11 bases spanning the gap. The CDR3 totals 13 residues. Germline V gene lookup returns CDR1 DFQATT and CDR2 SNEGSKA (reference sequence). CDR3 sequence reads: CSATAGDNQPQHF. The DNA for the CDR3 is TGCAGTGCTACAGCAGGGGATAATCAGCCCCAGCATTTT.

This rearrangement joins TRBV12-3 or TRBV12-4 to TRBJ2-1, with D perhaps assigned TRBD1 or TRBD2 (5 bases each). The CDR3 runs to 13 residues. V shed 5 bases and J shed 8 bases, with 13 bases lying between them. For the CDR3, the DNA is TGTGCCAGCAGTGGGACCCGGCAGGATGAGCAGTTCTTC. This gives the protein CASSGTRQDEQFF.

The chain recombines TRBV20-1 with TRBJ2-1; a possible D gene is TRBD2 (6 bases). V was clipped by 2 bases and J by 4 bases, with 12 bases between them. The CDR3 runs 14 residues. Germline V gene data show CDR1 as DFQATT and CDR2 as SNEGSKA (reference sequence). The CDR3 bases are TGCAGTGCTAGATCTGGCGGGAAATACAATGAGCAGTTCTTC. Its translation is CSARSGGKYNEQFF.

V and J are TRBV5-1 and TRBJ1-1; D is undetermined. V dropped 5 bases and J dropped 3 bases, with 14 bases sitting between them. This CDR3 is 14 amino acids long. Looked up from germline, CDR1 is SGHRS and CDR2 is YFSETQ. The CDR3 region has the DNA TGCGCCAGCAGGACTAGACCCGGGGACACTGAAGCTTTCTTT. Translation: CASRTRPGDTEAFF. The full variable domain, its missing parts supplied by reference TRBV5-1 and TRBJ1-1, is KAGVTQTPRYLIKTRGQQVTLSCSPISGHRSVSWYQQTPGQGLQFLFEYFSETQRNKGNFPGRFSGRQFSNSRSEMNVSTLELGDSALYLCASRTRPGDTEAFFGQGTRLTVV.